This entry lists 32 T cell receptor beta chains sequenced from one sample in a study of control samples from healthy donors and cancer patients. The data were produced by immunoSEQ multiplex PCR, yet TCRdb's version contains in-frame clones alone and is incomplete. The sample lists about 180,000 clones, just over 90% occurring once. Sequenced material: blood. The receptor source for this set is a man under 40 in good health.

The chain is built from TRBV11-2 and TRBJ2-7; 7 bases agree with TRBD1. The germline V gene encodes CDR1 SGHAT and CDR2 FQNNGV. The length of the CDR3 is 13 residues. The J segment lost 4 bases and the V segment lost 5 bases, leaving 5 bases of the junction unmatched. The DNA of the CDR3 is TGTGCCAGCAGCCGACAGGGCCAATACGAGCAGTACTTC. This translates into CASSRQGQYEQYF.

This clone was seen only a few times. V gene TRBV7-2 combines with J gene TRBJ1-6; D possibly corresponds to TRBD1 (5 bases). Germline V gene lookup returns CDR1 SGHTA and CDR2 FQGNSA. V lost 4 bases to trimming and J lost 9 bases, with 22 bases between them. There are 17 residues in the CDR3. CDR3 sequence (DNA): TGTGCCAGCAGCTCCGGGGGAGGGGTAGGGCCCGCTTCACCCCTCCACTTT. It encodes CASSSGGGVGPASPLHF.

The CDR3 here is CASSVYRSGYTF. CDR3 DNA sequence: TGTGCCAGCAGCGTCTACAGGTCTGGCTACACCTTC. The chain is built from TRBV5-4 and TRBJ1-2; TRBD1 is a possible D gene (5 bases). Trimming took 4 bases from V and 7 from J, leaving 11 bases between them. The CDR3 spans 12 residues. In germline, CDR1 is SGHNT, CDR2 YYREEE (reference sequence).

The rearrangement links TRBV5-4 to TRBJ1-4; 9 nucleotides agree with TRBD1. Germline lookup yields CDR1 SGHNT and CDR2 YYREEE (reference sequence). This CDR3 has 14 residues. Trimming cost V 4 bases and J 4 bases; bases outside gene matches: 2. The CDR3 DNA is TGTGCCAGCAGCCTGGACAGGGGTAATGAAAAACTGTTTTTT. This translates into CASSLDRGNEKLFF.

The chain recombines TRBV2 with TRBJ1-1, with D maybe TRBD1 (5 bases). Trimming shortened V by 3 bases and J by 5 bases, and 13 bases separated the two germline ends. Germline CDR1 is SNHLY and CDR2 is FYNNEI. This CDR3 has 14 amino acids. CDR3 region: CASSEKGRETEAFF. CDR3 coding DNA: TGTGCCAGCAGTGAGAAGGGCAGGGAAACTGAAGCTTTCTTT.

The genes are TRBV30 and TRBJ1-6; 10 nucleotides agree with TRBD1. With 2 bases clipped from V and 6 bases from J, the junction kept 4 bases outside the gene matches. This CDR3 region has 15 residues. The germline CDR1 and CDR2 sequences are GTSNPN and SVGIG (reference sequence). This chain's CDR3 is CAWSRTGGSNSPLHF. In DNA, the CDR3 is TGTGCCTGGAGTCGGACAGGGGGTAGTAATTCACCCCTCCACTTT.

This chain uses TRBV2 with TRBJ1-5; D may be TRBD1 (5 bases). In germline, CDR1 is SNHLY, CDR2 FYNNEI. Between the trimmed V and J ends, which lost 5 bases and 0 bases, there was a span of 20 bases. CDR3 length: 18 amino acids. In nucleotides, the CDR3 is TGTGCCAGCAGTCTATTCGGCAGGGACGCTTATAGCAATCAGCCCCAGCATTTT. Residues: CASSLFGRDAYSNQPQHF.

V gene TRBV19 combines with J gene TRBJ2-1, with 9 bases that match TRBD1. Germline trimming cut 7 bases from V and 4 bases from J; bases unmatched to any gene: 2. The CDR3 contains 13 residues. CDR1 LNHDA and CDR2 SQIVND come from the germline V gene (reference sequence). The CDR3 DNA reads TGTGCCAGTATGACAGGGGGTTACAATGAGCAGTTCTTC. Translating it yields CASMTGGYNEQFF.

The rearrangement uses TRBV9 and TRBJ2-7; D may be TRBD1 or TRBD2 (5 bases each). Trimming pared 3 bases from V and 3 bases from J, leaving 16 bases between. Germline V lookup: CDR1 SGDLS, CDR2 YYNGEE. The CDR3 covers 15 residues. CDR3 protein: CASSEEWGRGYEQYF. The CDR3 DNA reads TGTGCCAGCAGCGAGGAGTGGGGGAGAGGCTACGAGCAGTACTTC.

This rearrangement joins TRBV27 to TRBJ2-2; 15 bases are shared with TRBD2. This CDR3 is built from 18 residues. Germline-derived CDR1 and CDR2 are MNHEY and SMNVEV (reference sequence). With 5 bases clipped from V and 7 bases from J, the junction kept 11 bases outside the gene matches. The CDR3 DNA sequence: TGTGCCAGCAGTCCATCCGGACTAGCGGGAGGGCCCGTCGGGGAGCTGTTTTTT. Translated, it gives CASSPSGLAGGPVGELFF.

The chain combines TRBV4-3 with TRBJ1-5; D is undetermined. Germline CDR1 reads LGHNA; CDR2 reads YSLEER. The CDR3 length is 15 residues. Between the trimmed V and J ends, which lost 0 bases and 2 bases, there was a span of 8 bases. CDR3 sequence (DNA): TGCGCCAGCAGCCAAGATCCCCAACGCAATCAGCCCCAGCATTTT. Protein product: CASSQDPQRNQPQHF.

CDR3 residues: CASSGTGTFATNEKLFF. In DNA, the CDR3 is TGTGCCAGCAGCGGGACAGGGACCTTCGCAACTAATGAAAAACTGTTTTTT. This sequence joins TRBV25-1 and TRBJ1-4; the match to TRBD1 covers 9 bases. Germline values: CDR1 MGHDK, CDR2 SYGVNS. The V and J ends lost 6 bases and 0 bases, in that order; junction bases with no gene match: 8. This CDR3 has 17 residues.

This chain links TRBV9 with TRBJ1-3; D possibly corresponds to TRBD1 (5 bases). The V end lost 1 base, the J end lost 0 bases, and 8 bases lay between the germline ends. The germline V gene has CDR1 SGDLS and CDR2 YYNGEE. This CDR3 comprises 15 residues. CDR3 sequence (DNA): TGTGCCAGCAGCGTATACGGGGGCTCTGGAAACACCATATATTTT. Residues: CASSVYGGSGNTIYF.

The CDR3 bases are TGTGCCATCTCGCCGGGACAGGGGTCACAGAGCTCTGGAAACACCATATATTTT. Its translation is CAISPGQGSQSSGNTIYF. The chain employs TRBV10-3 and TRBJ1-3, with 10 bases that match TRBD1. Germline V lookup: CDR1 ENHRY, CDR2 SYGVKD. V lost 8 bases, J lost 0 bases, and 13 bases stayed unmatched. The CDR3 is 18 residues long.

The rearrangement uses TRBV10-2 and TRBJ1-3; a possible D gene is TRBD1 (6 bases). CDR3 length: 14 amino acids. The ends were cut back, 4 bases at V and 2 bases at J, with 9 bases in the middle. Germline V gene lookup returns CDR1 WSHSY and CDR2 SAAADI. DNA of the CDR3: TGCGCCAGCAGTGTGGCAGGGGCTGGAAACACCATATATTTT. It encodes CASSVAGAGNTIYF.

This clone was seen many times. The chain has TRBV28 and TRBJ1-3; D is unresolved. The ends were cut back, 6 bases at V and 0 bases at J, with 9 bases in the middle. CDR1 is MDHEN, CDR2 SYDVKM, per germline. The CDR3 loop spans 14 amino acids. Here the CDR3 DNA reads TGTGCCAGCAGAGCCGCCAGCTCTGGAAACACCATATATTTT. Its protein is CASRAASSGNTIYF.

The V and J genes are TRBV2 and TRBJ2-7; 7 bases match TRBD1. Germline CDR1 and CDR2: SNHLY and FYNNEI. This CDR3 is built from 14 residues. The ends lost 10 bases at V and 0 bases at J; junction bases unmatched: 9. CDR3 in DNA: TGTGCCACCGACCCGACAGGGAGCTCCTACGAGCAGTACTTC. Translating it yields CATDPTGSSYEQYF.

The V and J genes are TRBV25-1 and TRBJ1-2; possibly TRBD1 for D (6 bases). Germline V gene data show CDR1 as MGHDK and CDR2 as SYGVNS. Trimming took 2 bases from V and 6 from J, leaving 10 bases between them. CDR3 size: 13 residues. Here the CDR3 DNA reads TGTGCCAGCAGTGAACTAAAGGGGGATGGCTACACCTTC. Translation gives CASSELKGDGYTF.

The chain combines TRBV21-1 with TRBJ2-7; whether TRBD1, the table's D call, matches the DNA was not checked. TRBV21-1 is shown as a pseudogene. The CDR3 contains 13 residues. CDR3 region: CASSKQGAHEQYF. The CDR3 bases are TGTGCCAGCAGCAAACAGGGGGCCCACGAGCAGTACTTC.

The CDR3, as DNA: TGTGCCAGCAGTTACTCGCCAGGGTTTAACTATGGCTACACCTTC. It translates to CASSYSPGFNYGYTF. The chain couples TRBV6-5 to TRBJ1-2, with a weak D call TRBD1 (5 bases). Germline V lookup: CDR1 MNHEY, CDR2 SVGAGI. Trimming stripped 0 bases from V and 1 base from J, with 9 bases between. The CDR3 extends over 15 amino acids.

The chain is built from TRBV6-4 and TRBJ2-1; the match to TRBD1 covers 10 bases. Germline lookup yields CDR1 MRHNA and CDR2 SNTAGT. J lost 6 bases, V lost 5 bases, and 4 bases had no gene match. The CDR3 runs to 14 residues. The chain's CDR3 is CASSPGTGANEQFF. For the CDR3, the DNA is TGTGCCAGCAGTCCCGGGACAGGGGCCAATGAGCAGTTCTTC.

CDR3 residues: CASSLAYSTRTDTQYF. As DNA, the CDR3 is TGTGCCAGCAGCTTGGCCTATTCTACGCGCACAGATACGCAGTATTTT. V is TRBV5-5 and J is TRBJ2-3; D uncertain. Germline-derived CDR1 and CDR2 are SGHKS and YYEKEE (reference sequence). V lost 0 bases and J lost 1, with 12 bases in between. This CDR3 region has 16 residues. The full variable domain, rest sourced from reference TRBV5-5 and TRBJ2-3, is DAGVTQSPTHLIKTRGQQVTLRCSPISGHKSVSWYQQVLGQGPQFIFQYYEKEERGRGNFPDRFSARQFPNYSSELNVNALLLGDSALYLCASSLAYSTRTDTQYFGPGTRLTVL.

Points on this clone: Other DNA sequences in this sample translate to the same CDR3. The rearrangement joins TRBV7-9 to TRBJ1-5, with no clear D. The CDR3 runs 14 residues. V gave up 1 base and J gave up 3 bases, with 7 bases separating them. CDR1 is SEHNR and CDR2 is FQNEAQ in the germline V gene (reference sequence). DNA of the CDR3: TGTGCCAGCAGCTTAGAAGGGAACAATCAGCCCCAGCATTTT. Protein sequence: CASSLEGNNQPQHF. Full variable domain (remainder filled in from reference TRBV7-9 and TRBJ1-5): DTGVSQNPRHKITKRGQNVTFRCDPISEHNRLYWYRQTLGQGPEFLTYFQNEAQLEKSRLLSDRFSAERPKGSFSTLEIQRTEQGDSAMYLCASSLEGNNQPQHFGDGTRLSIL.

This clone was seen only a few times. This chain uses TRBV24-1 with TRBJ1-1; no clear D gene. This CDR3 has 12 amino acids. Germline assignment: CDR1 KGHDR and CDR2 SFDVKD. V lost 4 bases and J 6 bases, leaving 8 bases between the germline ends. The CDR3 sequence is CATSDGRAEAFF. Written as DNA, the CDR3 is TGTGCCACCAGTGACGGACGTGCTGAAGCTTTCTTT.

The chain uses TRBV28 and TRBJ1-3; perhaps TRBD1 as D (5 bases). Per the germline V gene, CDR1 is MDHEN and CDR2 is SYDVKM. Trimming took 3 bases from V and 0 from J, leaving 6 bases between them. This CDR3 region has 14 residues. The CDR3 loop reads CASSFGGSGNTIYF. CDR3 sequence (DNA): TGTGCCAGCAGTTTCGGGGGCTCTGGAAACACCATATATTTT.

The chain joins TRBV9 to TRBJ1-2; possibly TRBD1 for D (5 bases). The germline V gene has CDR1 SGDLS and CDR2 YYNGEE. V was clipped by 7 bases and J by 8 bases, with 15 bases between them. The CDR3 consists of 12 residues. The CDR3 nucleotides read TGTGCCAGCTCTCGGGCAGAGGGGGGCTACACCTTC. Amino acid sequence: CASSRAEGGYTF.

A single count supports this clone. This chain links TRBV5-1 with TRBJ2-3; D gene ambiguous. V was shortened by 0 bases and J by 0 bases, with 11 bases between the two germline ends. Looked up from germline, CDR1 is SGHRS and CDR2 is YFSETQ. There are 16 residues in the CDR3. The CDR3 DNA sequence: TGCGCCAGCAGCTTGGCCTCAGGTTCTAGCACAGATACGCAGTATTTT. Its protein product is CASSLASGSSTDTQYF.

The chain recombines TRBV7-9 with TRBJ2-7; possible D gene TRBD2, 5 bases. The end of the DNA fits TRBJ2-5 better, so the J call may be wrong. Germline V lookup: CDR1 SEHNR, CDR2 FQNEAQ (reference sequence). This CDR3 region has 11 residues. In DNA, the CDR3 is TGTGCCAGCAGCTCACGGGGGACCCAGTACTTC. Its translation: CASSSRGTQYF.

The chain combines TRBV19 with TRBJ1-2; unclear D gene. Per the germline V gene, CDR1 is LNHDA and CDR2 is SQIVND (reference sequence). Trimming took 3 bases from V and 1 from J, leaving 3 bases between them. This CDR3 region has 12 residues. The CDR3 DNA follows: TGTGCCAGTAGTATTAATAACTATGGCTACACCTTC. It is translated as CASSINNYGYTF.

This chain uses TRBV18 with TRBJ1-2; D perhaps matches TRBD1 (6 bases). In germline, CDR1 is KGHSH, CDR2 LQKENI. The V and J ends lost 3 bases and 0 bases respectively, with 8 bases between them. There are 14 residues in the CDR3. CDR3 loop: CASSPRQANYGYTF. DNA of the CDR3: TGTGCCAGCTCACCGCGACAGGCTAACTATGGCTACACCTTC.

This chain connects TRBV5-6 to TRBJ2-7; tentatively, D is TRBD1 (6 bases). Trimming shortened V by 4 bases and J by 0 bases, and 14 bases separated the two germline ends. Germline CDR1 reads SGHDT; CDR2 reads YYEEEE. CDR3 length: 15 residues. CDR3 sequence (DNA): TGTGCCAGCAGCCCGACAGGTTCCCTCTCCTACGAGCAGTACTTC. The encoded protein is CASSPTGSLSYEQYF.

This clone was seen only once. The CDR3: CASGWLETEAFF. Written as DNA, the CDR3 is TGTGCCAGCGGGTGGTTGGAAACTGAAGCTTTCTTT. The J gene is TRBJ1-1, the V gene TRBV28; D not certain. This CDR3 has 12 amino acids. Germline CDR1 reads MDHEN; CDR2 reads SYDVKM. V lost 8 bases and J 5 bases, leaving 12 bases between the germline ends.